Listed here are 18 T cell receptor beta chains from one sample, sequenced in a study of tumour-infiltrating T cells in Burkitt lymphoma. Profiling relied on immunoSEQ multiplex PCR, and the TCRdb table lists in-frame clones only, not all of them. The table includes 10,000 or so clones, less than 75% detected once. Sequenced: tumor tissue. These TCRs come from a human donor with diffuse large B-cell lymphoma.

The rearrangement joins TRBV6-6 to TRBJ2-5, with D possibly matching TRBD2 (7 bases). CDR3 size: 14 residues. V gave up 6 bases and J gave up 7 bases, with 18 bases separating them. The germline gives CDR1 MNHNY, CDR2 SVGAGI (reference sequence). The CDR3 is CASRPLGGLVTQYF. CDR3 bases: TGTGCCAGCAGGCCCTTGGGGGGGCTGGTGACCCAGTACTTC.

This clone has just a few counts. The chain links TRBV6-1 to TRBJ1-1; D remains unclear. There are 17 residues in the CDR3. The V gene lost 4 bases and the J gene lost 0 bases, with 18 bases spanning the gap. Germline V gives CDR1 MNHNS, CDR2 SASEGT. DNA for the CDR3: TGTGCCAGCAGTGCGGGGAACACCGGTCGAATGAACACTGAAGCTTTCTTT. Translating it yields CASSAGNTGRMNTEAFF.

V usage is TRBV18 and J usage is TRBJ1-1; 8 positions agree with TRBD1. Germline trimming cut 2 bases from V and 7 bases from J; bases unmatched to any gene: 9. The CDR3 is 15 amino acids. Germline CDR1 is KGHSH and CDR2 is LQKENI. CDR3 sequence (DNA): TGTGCCAGCTCACCAGCCGCAGGGGGCTACGGTGAAGCTTTCTTT. It translates to CASSPAAGGYGEAFF.

The chain links TRBV30 to TRBJ2-2, with D perhaps TRBD1 (8 bases). Trimming removed 3 bases from V and 2 bases from J, with 22 bases in between. Per the germline V gene, CDR1 is GTSNPN and CDR2 is SVGIG (reference sequence). CDR3 length: 18 residues. CDR3 sequence: CAWSAWTGRVRNTGELFF. The CDR3 DNA reads TGTGCCTGGAGCGCTTGGACAGGGAGGGTTAGAAACACCGGGGAGCTGTTTTTT.

This chain joins TRBV19 and TRBJ2-3, with TRBD2 matching over 10 bases. Germline V CDR1 and CDR2: LNHDA, SQIVND (reference sequence). V was pared by 5 bases and J by 0 bases, with 8 bases of the junction left unmatched. The CDR3 loop spans 17 amino acids. The CDR3 nucleotides read TGTGCCAGTAGTGCCCTCGGACTAGCGGCTAGCACAGATACGCAGTATTTT. Translating it yields CASSALGLAASTDTQYF.

The rearrangement uses TRBV2 and TRBJ2-7; 7 nucleotides agree with TRBD1. This CDR3 spans 14 amino acids. Germline CDR1 is SNHLY and CDR2 is FYNNEI. The V segment lost 7 bases and the J segment 1 base; nucleotides outside the gene matches: 7. DNA for the CDR3: TGTGCCAGCATCTCGACAGGGAAATCCTACGAGCAGTACTTC. Its protein product is CASISTGKSYEQYF.

This rearrangement joins TRBV5-1 to TRBJ2-7; possible D gene TRBD1, 6 bases. CDR1 is SGHRS and CDR2 is YFSETQ in the germline V gene. V lost 5 bases, J lost 3 bases, and 9 bases lay in between. The CDR3 sequence is 12 residues long. The chain's CDR3 is CASRLDSYEQYF. The CDR3 DNA is TGCGCCAGCAGACTGGACAGCTACGAGCAGTACTTC.

This clone was observed a handful of times. The V and J genes are TRBV5-6 and TRBJ1-1; no definite D call. Trimming took off 1 base at V and 0 bases at J, with 10 bases between the two ends. The CDR3 is 15 amino acids. Germline CDR1 is SGHDT and CDR2 is YYEEEE. The DNA for the CDR3 is TGTGCCAGCAGCTTGCTAAGACGGATGAACACTGAAGCTTTCTTT. Translation: CASSLLRRMNTEAFF.

This clone was counted a few times. The chain combines TRBV7-2 with TRBJ1-1, with 10 positions matching TRBD1. CDR3 size: 14 residues. The junction had 9 bases not matched to a gene; V was cut back by 3 bases and J by 11 bases. In germline, CDR1 is SGHTA, CDR2 FQGNSA. For the CDR3, the DNA is TGTGCCAGCAGCTTGGGGACAGGGGCGGATAAGGCTTTCTTT. This encodes CASSLGTGADKAFF.

This clone was counted only a few times. The chain's CDR3 is CASSRWEGRYEQYF. The CDR3 DNA is TGTGCCAGCAGCCGTTGGGAGGGGAGATACGAGCAGTACTTC. The chain recombines TRBV5-4 with TRBJ2-7; 7 bases match TRBD2. V lost 4 bases and J lost 4; bases outside the gene matches: 8. Looked up from germline, CDR1 is SGHNT and CDR2 is YYREEE (reference sequence). This CDR3 has 14 amino acids. The whole variable domain, filled in from reference TRBV5-4 and TRBJ2-7, reads ETGVTQSPTHLIKTRGQQVTLRCSSQSGHNTVSWYQQALGQGPQFIFQYYREEENGRGNFPPRFSGLQFPNYSSELNVNALELDDSALYLCASSRWEGRYEQYFGPGTRLTVT.

The rearrangement links TRBV6-5 to TRBJ1-6; 7 bases fit TRBD1. Trimming took 7 bases from V and 7 from J; bases not matched to a gene: 10. The CDR3 runs 15 residues. In germline, CDR1 is MNHEY, CDR2 SVGAGI. The CDR3: CASKEEGARNSPLHF. CDR3 DNA: TGTGCCAGCAAAGAGGAGGGGGCCCGGAATTCACCCCTCCACTTT.

The rearrangement links TRBV7-8 to TRBJ1-2, with D perhaps TRBD1 (5 bases). The germline V gene has CDR1 SGHVS and CDR2 FQNEAQ. The CDR3 covers 15 residues. V lost 0 bases and J 0 bases, leaving 8 bases between the germline ends. This chain's CDR3 is CASSLAGAANYGYTF. The CDR3 DNA follows: TGTGCCAGCAGCTTAGCCGGGGCGGCTAACTATGGCTACACCTTC. The full variable domain, in which reference TRBV7-8 and TRBJ1-2 provide the parts outside the CDR3, is GAGVSQSPRYKVAKRGQDVALRCDPISGHVSLFWYQQALGQGPEFLTYFQNEAQLDKSGLPSDRFFAERPEGSVSTLKIQRTQQEDSAVYLCASSLAGAANYGYTFGSGTRLTVV.

J is TRBJ2-5 and V is TRBV5-8; D is possibly TRBD1 (7 bases). V was pared by 2 bases and J by 4 bases, with 21 bases between. Germline CDR1 and CDR2: SGHTS and YDEGEE. This CDR3 is 17 amino acids long. CDR3 residues: CASSFRPVNRGGETQYF. The CDR3, as DNA: TGTGCCAGCAGCTTTAGGCCGGTCAACAGGGGAGGAGAGACCCAGTACTTC.

The CDR3 region has the DNA TGTGCCAGTAGTATTTTCCGAGTTCGCAGCGGCTACACCTTC. Amino acid sequence: CASSIFRVRSGYTF. This sequence joins TRBV19 and TRBJ1-2; D is unresolved. Germline assignment: CDR1 LNHDA and CDR2 SQIVND (reference sequence). Trimming removed 3 bases from V and 8 bases from J, with 16 bases in between. This CDR3 contains 14 residues.

This clone has a handful of counts. V is TRBV5-1 and J is TRBJ1-6, with 7 positions matching TRBD1. CDR3 size: 16 residues. Germline lookup yields CDR1 SGHRS and CDR2 YFSETQ. The junction had 7 bases not matched to a gene; V was cut back by 0 bases and J by 7 bases. The CDR3 region is CASSLEGDSGNSPLHF. CDR3 bases: TGCGCCAGCAGCTTGGAGGGGGACAGTGGGAATTCACCCCTCCACTTT.

The V gene is TRBV5-6, the J gene TRBJ1-2; D uncertain. V gave up 0 bases and J gave up 8 bases, with 8 bases separating them. The germline gives CDR1 SGHDT, CDR2 YYEEEE. CDR3 length: 12 residues. As DNA, the CDR3 is TGTGCCAGCAGCTTGGCCGTCTGGGGCTACACCTTC. It yields the protein CASSLAVWGYTF.

The chain combines TRBV5-4 with TRBJ2-1, with D tentatively TRBD2 (6 bases). The germline V gene encodes CDR1 SGHNT and CDR2 YYREEE (reference sequence). The germline V and J ends were trimmed by 4 bases and 8 bases, with 13 bases remaining between them. The CDR3 consists of 13 residues. The CDR3: CASSGEAVDEQFF. For the CDR3, the DNA is TGTGCCAGCAGCGGGGAGGCTGTGGATGAGCAGTTCTTC.

V and J are TRBV7-9 and TRBJ2-1; 9 positions agree with TRBD2. Germline V gene sequence: CDR1 SEHNR, CDR2 FQNEAQ (reference sequence). The CDR3 runs 14 residues. The J segment lost 6 bases and the V segment lost 5 bases, leaving 5 bases of the junction unmatched. The CDR3 region is CASSGAGGGNEQFF. The CDR3 DNA follows: TGTGCCAGCAGCGGAGCGGGGGGCGGCAATGAGCAGTTCTTC.